A selection of T cell receptor beta chains follows, all from one sample in a study of Ad26.COV2.S vaccination and SARS-CoV-2 variants. The protocol was immunoSEQ multiplex PCR, while the TCRdb copy is restricted to in-frame clones and leaves out a portion. The data hold about 680,000 clones, with 89% observed a single time. Specimen: peripheral blood, collected in a trial of Ad26.COV2.S vaccine versus placebo. The receptor set was obtained from a person between 18 and 59 years old who received the Ad26.COV2.S COVID-19 vaccine or a placebo. Both conserved end residues are part of each CDR3. The D gene is left open where the match is weak. A row's size may be missing; if present it is once, few, many or a size class.

J gene | clone size | D gene | V gene | CDR3 DNA | CDR3 protein
TRBJ2-7 | - | - | TRBV6-2/TRBV6-3 | TGTGCCAGCAGTTACGGTTTCCCCCCGGGCTCCGAGCAGTACTTC | CASSYGFPPGSEQYF
TRBJ2-2 | few | - | TRBV29-1 | TGCAGCGTCGGGACACCTAACACCGGGGAGCTGTTTTTT | CSVGTPNTGELFF
TRBJ2-4 | - | TRBD1 | TRBV6-2/TRBV6-3 | TGTGCCAGCAGTTACCACCGGGACAGGACAATAGCCAAAAACATTCAGTACTTC | CASSYHRDRTIAKNIQYF
TRBJ1-6 | - | - | TRBV3-1/TRBV3-2 | TGTGCCAGCAGCCGTACCGGGTCCGCCCTGAATTCACCCCTCCACTTT | CASSRTGSALNSPLHF
TRBJ1-1 | - | - | TRBV5-8 | TGTGCCAGCAGCTTGGAACCCAGGGTTGGCAGGTTGGGTGAAGCTTTCTTT | CASSLEPRVGRLGEAFF
TRBJ1-5 | - | - | TRBV7-2 | TGTGCCAGCAGCTTATGGCTGACGGATAATCAGCCCCAGCATTTT | CASSLWLTDNQPQHF
TRBJ1-1 | - | - | TRBV2 | TGTGCCAGCAGTGAAGCGAGGCCCTGGGGAGTAGCTTTCTTT | CASSEARPWGVAFF
TRBJ2-7 | - | TRBD2 | TRBV5-4 | TGTGCCAGCAGCGCCCCGGGACTAGCGGGACTCTACGAGCAGTACTTC | CASSAPGLAGLYEQYF
TRBJ2-7 | - | TRBD2 | TRBV27 | TGTGCCAGCAGTGGTAGCGGGAGGAAAAAGGTCTACGAGCAGTACTTC | CASSGSGRKKVYEQYF
TRBJ1-5 | - | TRBD1 | TRBV2 | TGTGCCAGCACACCTGACAGGGGACAGCCCCAGCATTTT | CASTPDRGQPQHF
TRBJ2-7 | - | - | TRBV5-6 | TGTGCCAGCAGCTTGGATAGGTCCGACGAGCAGTACTTC | CASSLDRSDEQYF
TRBJ1-1 | - | TRBD1 | TRBV5-4 | TGTGCCAGCAGCGACACAGGGGGGGGATTCATATTTGCTGAAGCTTTCTTT | CASSDTGGGFIFAEAFF
TRBJ1-2 | - | - | TRBV19 | TGTGCCAGTAGTCAAGACGGGGGGGCCCTTAACTATGGCTACACCTTC | CASSQDGGALNYGYTF
TRBJ1-2 | - | - | TRBV30 | TGTGCCTGGAGCCAAGGGAGGGATGGCTACACCTTC | CAWSQGRDGYTF
TRBJ2-1 | - | - | TRBV6-6 | TGTGCCAGCAGCCTTCCGAGTTACAATGAGCAGTTCTTC | CASSLPSYNEQFF
TRBJ1-6 | - | - | TRBV5-6 | TGTGCCAGCAGCTTGGCGCACGGGGGGGTGTTGGGTTCACCCCTCCACTTT | CASSLAHGGVLGSPLHF
TRBJ1-4 | - | - | TRBV7-9 | TGTGCCAGCAGCTTACGGGAAAGTAATGAAAAACTGTTTTTT | CASSLRESNEKLFF
TRBJ2-1 | - | - | TRBV5-4 | TGTGCCAGCAGCTTGAGGGCCGCGGAGCAGTTCTTC | CASSLRAAEQFF
TRBJ2-7 | - | TRBD2 | TRBV20-1 | TGCAGTGCTAGTCCTCTCATAGCGGGAGATTACGAGCAGTACTTC | CSASPLIAGDYEQYF
TRBJ1-6 | - | - | TRBV6-5 | TGTGCCAGCACCCACAGGACAGTTTATAATTCACCCCTCCACTTT | CASTHRTVYNSPLHF
TRBJ2-5 | - | - | TRBV29-1 | TGCAGCGTTGTAAGTGAGACCCAGTACTTC | CSVVSETQYF
TRBJ2-1 | - | TRBD1 | TRBV6-1 | TGTGCCAGCAGTGAAGTCATGGCAGGGGGCTTCGGGCGTTCCTACAATGAGCAGTTCTTC | CASSEVMAGGFGRSYNEQFF
TRBJ2-1 | - | - | TRBV30 | TGTGCCTGGAGTCGGGTGGACCACAATGAGCAGTTCTTC | CAWSRVDHNEQFF
TRBJ2-1 | - | - | TRBV5-1 | TGCGCCAGCAGCCCAACCCTCCCGGGGGCAACTAATGAGCAGTTCTTC | CASSPTLPGATNEQFF
TRBJ1-1 | - | - | TRBV7-9 | TGTGCCAGCAGCTCCTCCGGGTGGGTGAACACTGAAGCTTTCTTT | CASSSSGWVNTEAFF
TRBJ2-2 | - | - | TRBV7-9 | TGTGCCAGCAGCTCCCCGGGACTCCCAAACACCGGGGAGCTGTTTTTT | CASSSPGLPNTGELFF
TRBJ1-2 | - | TRBD1 | TRBV6-5 | TGTGCCAGCAGACCAACAGGGGGTTTTAGCTATGGCTACACCTTC | CASRPTGGFSYGYTF
TRBJ2-7 | - | - | TRBV6-5 | TGTGCCAGCAGTAGGGCGGGCAACTACGAGCAGTACTTC | CASSRAGNYEQYF
TRBJ2-7 | - | TRBD1 | TRBV5-1 | TGCGCCAGCAGCCATCACAGGGGATTAACCTACGAGCAGTACTTC | CASSHHRGLTYEQYF
TRBJ1-5 | - | - | TRBV5-4 | TGTGCCAGCAGCCGGGACGGTAATAGCAATCAGCCCCAGCATTTT | CASSRDGNSNQPQHF
TRBJ2-2 | - | - | TRBV7-9 | TGTGCCAGCAGCTCGACTATTAACACCGGGGAGCTGTTTTTT | CASSSTINTGELFF
TRBJ1-6 | - | TRBD1 | TRBV6-5 | TGTGCCAGCAGTTACCTCCCGGACAGGGCGGGCTCACCCCTCCACTTT | CASSYLPDRAGSPLHF
TRBJ1-6 | few | - | TRBV11-2 | TGTGCCAGCAGCGGGCCCGGGACATCGAATTCACCCCTCCACTTT | CASSGPGTSNSPLHF
TRBJ2-1 | - | - | TRBV5-4 | TGTGCCAGCAGTACCCGGAGGGGCTCCTACAATGAGCAGTTCTTC | CASSTRRGSYNEQFF
TRBJ1-3 | - | TRBD1 | TRBV5-1 | TGCGCCAGCAGCCGCTCCGGGACAGGGGACGGAAACACCATATATTTT | CASSRSGTGDGNTIYF
TRBJ2-7 | - | - | TRBV7-6 | TGTGCCAGCAGCGGGCTCGGGGCCGAGCAGTACTTC | CASSGLGAEQYF
TRBJ1-1 | - | - | TRBV12-3/TRBV12-4 | TGTGCCAGCAGCGTTTGGGCGGGGATAGCTTTCTTT | CASSVWAGIAFF